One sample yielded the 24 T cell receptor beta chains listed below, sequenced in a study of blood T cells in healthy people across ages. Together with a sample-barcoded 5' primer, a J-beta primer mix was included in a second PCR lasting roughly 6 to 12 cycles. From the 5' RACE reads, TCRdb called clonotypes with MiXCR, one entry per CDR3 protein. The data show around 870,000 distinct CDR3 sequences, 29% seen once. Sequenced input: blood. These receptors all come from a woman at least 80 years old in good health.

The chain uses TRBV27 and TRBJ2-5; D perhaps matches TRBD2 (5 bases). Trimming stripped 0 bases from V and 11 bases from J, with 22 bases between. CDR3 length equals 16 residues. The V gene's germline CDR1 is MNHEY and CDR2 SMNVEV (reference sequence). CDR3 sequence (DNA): TGTGCCAGCAGTTTATCAACCAACCTCGGACTTACCGGGCAGTACTTC. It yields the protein CASSLSTNLGLTGQYF.

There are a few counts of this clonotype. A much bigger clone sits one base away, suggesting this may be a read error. CDR3: CASSQGGHNEQYF. In DNA, the CDR3 is TGCGCCAGCAGCCAAGGGGGCCACAATGAGCAGTACTTC. This chain uses TRBV5-1 with TRBJ2-5; TRBD1 matches 7 bases. The germline V gene has CDR1 SGHRS and CDR2 YFSETQ. The CDR3 extends over 13 amino acids. The V and J ends lost 4 bases and 11 bases, in that order; junction bases with no gene match: 11.

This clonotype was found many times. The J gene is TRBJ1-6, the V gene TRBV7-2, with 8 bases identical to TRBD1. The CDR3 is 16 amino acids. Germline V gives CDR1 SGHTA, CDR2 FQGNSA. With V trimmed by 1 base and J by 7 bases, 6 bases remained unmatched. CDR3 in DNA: TGTGCCAGCAGCTTAGAGTTTGCAGGGGGCAATTCACCCCTCCACTTT. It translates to CASSLEFAGGNSPLHF.

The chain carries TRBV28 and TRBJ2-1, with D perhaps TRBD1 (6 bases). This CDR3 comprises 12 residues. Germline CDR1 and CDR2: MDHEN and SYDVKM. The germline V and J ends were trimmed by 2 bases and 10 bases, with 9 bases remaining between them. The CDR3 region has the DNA TGTGCCAGCAGTTTACAGGGGCAGGAGCAGTTCTTC. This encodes CASSLQGQEQFF.

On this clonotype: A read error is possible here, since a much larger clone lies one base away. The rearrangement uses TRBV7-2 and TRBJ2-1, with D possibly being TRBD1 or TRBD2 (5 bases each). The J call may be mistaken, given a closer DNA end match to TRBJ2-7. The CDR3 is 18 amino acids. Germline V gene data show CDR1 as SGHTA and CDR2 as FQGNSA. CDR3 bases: TGTGCCAGCAGCTTAGCGGCCGGGGCTAGAGGCTCCTACAATGAGCAGTACTTC. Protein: CASSLAAGARGSYNEQYF.

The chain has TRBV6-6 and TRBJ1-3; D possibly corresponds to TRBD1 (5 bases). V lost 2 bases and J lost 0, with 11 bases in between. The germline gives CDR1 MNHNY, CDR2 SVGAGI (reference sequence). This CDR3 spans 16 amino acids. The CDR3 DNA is TGTGCCAGCAGTTACAACCCAGGGTACTCTGGAAACACCATATATTTT. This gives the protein CASSYNPGYSGNTIYF.

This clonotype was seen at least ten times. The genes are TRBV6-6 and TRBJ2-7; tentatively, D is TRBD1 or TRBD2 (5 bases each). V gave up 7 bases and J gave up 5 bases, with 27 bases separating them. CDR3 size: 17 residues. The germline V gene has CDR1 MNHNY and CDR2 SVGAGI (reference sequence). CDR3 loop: CASTNLGSQGQIHEQYF. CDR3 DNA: TGTGCCAGCACCAACCTGGGGAGCCAGGGCCAAATACACGAGCAGTACTTC.

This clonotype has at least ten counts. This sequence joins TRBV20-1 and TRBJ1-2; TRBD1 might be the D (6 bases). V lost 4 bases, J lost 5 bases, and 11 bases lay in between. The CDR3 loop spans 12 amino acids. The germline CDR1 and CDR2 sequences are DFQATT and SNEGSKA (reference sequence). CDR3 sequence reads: CSANRAMYGYTF. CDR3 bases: TGCAGTGCTAACAGGGCGATGTATGGCTACACCTTC.

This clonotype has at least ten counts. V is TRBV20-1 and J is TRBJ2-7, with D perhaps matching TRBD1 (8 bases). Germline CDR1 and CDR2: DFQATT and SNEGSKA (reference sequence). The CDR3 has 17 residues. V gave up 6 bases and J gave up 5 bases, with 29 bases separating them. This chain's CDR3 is CSAPAGTGSRGVDEQYF. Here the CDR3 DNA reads TGCAGTGCCCCCGCCGGGACAGGCAGTCGGGGGGTAGACGAGCAGTACTTC.

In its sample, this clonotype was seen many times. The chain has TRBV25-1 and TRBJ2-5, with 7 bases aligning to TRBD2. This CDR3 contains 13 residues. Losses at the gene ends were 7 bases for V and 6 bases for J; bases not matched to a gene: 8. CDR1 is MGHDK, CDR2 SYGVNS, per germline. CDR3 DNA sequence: TGTGCCAGCACACCCTCGGGGGGACAGACCCAGTACTTC. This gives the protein CASTPSGGQTQYF.

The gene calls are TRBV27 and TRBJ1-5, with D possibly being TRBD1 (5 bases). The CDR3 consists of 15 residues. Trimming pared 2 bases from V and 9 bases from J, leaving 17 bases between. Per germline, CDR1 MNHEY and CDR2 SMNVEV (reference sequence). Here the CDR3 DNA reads TGTGCCAGCAGTTTACTGGCCAGGGAGAGTGGGCCCCAGCATTTT. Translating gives CASSLLARESGPQHF.

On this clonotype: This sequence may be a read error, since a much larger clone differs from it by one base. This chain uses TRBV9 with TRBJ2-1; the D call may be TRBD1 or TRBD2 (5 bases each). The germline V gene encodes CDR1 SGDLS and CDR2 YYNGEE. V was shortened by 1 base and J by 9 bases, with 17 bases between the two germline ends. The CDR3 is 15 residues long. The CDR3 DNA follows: TGTGCCAGCAGCGTACGAGGGGCCCTTCGGGGTGAGCAGTTCTTC. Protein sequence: CASSVRGALRGEQFF.

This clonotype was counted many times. The CDR3 loop reads CASSKERDYGYTF. In nucleotides, the CDR3 is TGTGCCAGCAGTAAGGAGCGTGACTATGGCTACACCTTC. The chain is built from TRBV2 and TRBJ1-2; D not certain. Trimming took off 5 bases at V and 3 bases at J, with 10 bases between the two ends. This CDR3 region has 13 residues. Germline V gene lookup returns CDR1 SNHLY and CDR2 FYNNEI.

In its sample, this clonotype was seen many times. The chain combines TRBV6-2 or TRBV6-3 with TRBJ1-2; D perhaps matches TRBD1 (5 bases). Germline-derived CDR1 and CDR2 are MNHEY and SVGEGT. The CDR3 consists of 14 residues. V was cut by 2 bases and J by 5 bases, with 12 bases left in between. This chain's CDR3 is CASSYEGRGYGYTF. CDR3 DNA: TGTGCCAGCAGTTACGAGGGGCGCGGTTATGGCTACACCTTC.

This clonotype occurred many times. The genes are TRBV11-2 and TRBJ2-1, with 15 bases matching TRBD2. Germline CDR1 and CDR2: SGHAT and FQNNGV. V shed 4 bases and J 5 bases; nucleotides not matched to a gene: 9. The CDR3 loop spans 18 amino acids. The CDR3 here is CASSSGLAGGLWNNEQFF. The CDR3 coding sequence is TGTGCCAGCAGCTCGGGACTAGCGGGGGGCTTATGGAACAATGAGCAGTTCTTC.

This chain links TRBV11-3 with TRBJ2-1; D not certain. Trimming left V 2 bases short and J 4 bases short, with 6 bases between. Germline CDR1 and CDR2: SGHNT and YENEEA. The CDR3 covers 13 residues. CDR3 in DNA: TGTGCCAGCAGCTTAATCCGTTACAATGAGCAGTTCTTC. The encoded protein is CASSLIRYNEQFF.

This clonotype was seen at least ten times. The CDR3 reads CASSVSGLRVGNEQFF. CDR3 bases: TGTGCCAGCAGTGTATCCGGGCTCAGAGTGGGCAATGAGCAGTTCTTC. This chain joins TRBV2 and TRBJ2-1; D gene uncertain. The CDR3 length is 16 residues. CDR1 and CDR2 (germline): SNHLY, FYNNEI. Trimming shortened V by 4 bases and J by 6 bases, and 19 bases separated the two germline ends. Full variable domain (rest looked up from reference TRBV2 and TRBJ2-1): EPEVTQTPSHQVTQMGQEVILRCVPISNHLYFYWYRQILGQKVEFLVSFYNNEISEKSEIFDDQFSVERPDGSNFTLKIRSTKLEDSAMYFCASSVSGLRVGNEQFFGPGTRLTVL.

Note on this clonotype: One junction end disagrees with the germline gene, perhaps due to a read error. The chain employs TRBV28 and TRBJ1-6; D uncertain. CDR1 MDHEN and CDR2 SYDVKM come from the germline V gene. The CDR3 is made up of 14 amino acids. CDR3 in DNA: TGTGCCGGCAGAACAGCTATCTATAATTCACCCCTCCACTTT. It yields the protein CAGRTAIYNSPLHF.

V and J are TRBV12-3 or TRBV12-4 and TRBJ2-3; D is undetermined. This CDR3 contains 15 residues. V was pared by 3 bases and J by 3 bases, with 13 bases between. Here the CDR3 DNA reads TGTGCCAGCAGTTTCTGGCGAGCAACAACAGATACGCAGTATTTT. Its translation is CASSFWRATTDTQYF.

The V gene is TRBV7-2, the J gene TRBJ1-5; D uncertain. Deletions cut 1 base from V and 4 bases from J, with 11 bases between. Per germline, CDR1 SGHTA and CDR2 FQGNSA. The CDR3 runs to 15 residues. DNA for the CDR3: TGTGCCAGCAGCTTAGTGGGCCGACAAAATCAGCCCCAGCATTTT. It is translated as CASSLVGRQNQPQHF. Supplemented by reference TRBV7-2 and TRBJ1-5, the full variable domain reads GAGVSQSPSNKVTEKGKDVELRCDPISGHTALYWYRQSLGQGLEFLIYFQGNSAPDKSGLPSDRFSAERTGGSVSTLTIQRTQQEDSAVYLCASSLVGRQNQPQHFGDGTRLSIL.

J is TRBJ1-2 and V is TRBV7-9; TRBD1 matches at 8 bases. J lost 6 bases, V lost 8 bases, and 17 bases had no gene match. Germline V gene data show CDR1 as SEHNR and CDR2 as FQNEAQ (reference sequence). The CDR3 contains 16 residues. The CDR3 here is CASGRHGQGWTDGYTF. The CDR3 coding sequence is TGTGCCAGCGGAAGACACGGACAGGGTTGGACAGATGGCTACACCTTC. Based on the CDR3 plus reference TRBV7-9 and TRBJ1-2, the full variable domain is DTGVSQNPRHKITKRGQNVTFRCDPISEHNRLYWYRQTLGQGPEFLTYFQNEAQLEKSRLLSDRFSAERPKGSFSTLEIQRTEQGDSAMYLCASGRHGQGWTDGYTFGSGTRLTVV.

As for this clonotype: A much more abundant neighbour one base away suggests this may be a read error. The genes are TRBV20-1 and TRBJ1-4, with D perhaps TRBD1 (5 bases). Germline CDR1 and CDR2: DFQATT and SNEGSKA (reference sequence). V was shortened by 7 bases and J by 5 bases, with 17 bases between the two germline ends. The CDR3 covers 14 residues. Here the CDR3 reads CSVRGFRKNEKLFF. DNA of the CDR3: TGCAGTGTTAGGGGCTTTAGGAAAAATGAAAAACTGTTTTTT.

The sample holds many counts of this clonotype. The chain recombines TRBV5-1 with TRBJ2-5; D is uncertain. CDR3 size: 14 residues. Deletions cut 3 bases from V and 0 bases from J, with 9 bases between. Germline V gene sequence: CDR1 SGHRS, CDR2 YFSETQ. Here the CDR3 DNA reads TGCGCCAGCAGCTACCTAACCGACCAAGAGACCCAGTACTTC. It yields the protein CASSYLTDQETQYF.

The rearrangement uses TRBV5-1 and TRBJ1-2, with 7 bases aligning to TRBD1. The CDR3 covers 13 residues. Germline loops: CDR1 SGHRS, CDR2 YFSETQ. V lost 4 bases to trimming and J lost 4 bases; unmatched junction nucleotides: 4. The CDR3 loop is CASSGGQIYGYTF. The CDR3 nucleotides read TGCGCCAGCAGCGGGGGACAGATCTATGGCTACACCTTC.